Following are 26 T cell receptor beta chains from one sample sequenced in a study of T cells in Graves' hyperthyroidism and ophthalmopathy. The source material, RNA transcripts, was used to amplify TCR beta CDR3 regions. HTBI primers were employed in a first-round RT-PCR of the TCR CDR3. MiXCR, run by TCRdb on the multiplex PCR reads, gives a single entry per CDR3 protein. The sample has about 590,000 distinct CDR3 sequences, 15% to 19% seen once. Sequenced sample: blood. These receptors were taken from a woman in her twenties or thirties with Graves' hyperthyroidism.

This clonotype was detected ten times or more. V and J are TRBV12-3 or TRBV12-4 and TRBJ1-5; TRBD1 might be the D (5 bases). This CDR3 spans 13 amino acids. V was pared by 1 base and J by 4 bases, with 5 bases between. Here the CDR3 DNA reads TGTGCCAGCAGTTTAGGACAGAATCAGCCCCAGCATTTT. As protein: CASSLGQNQPQHF.

To note about this clonotype: At one end the junction does not follow the germline gene, possibly because of a read error. The V gene is TRBV24-1, the J gene TRBJ2-6, with a possible D match to TRBD2 (6 bases). The germline V gene encodes CDR1 KGHDR and CDR2 SFDVKD. The CDR3 runs 19 residues. In DNA form, the CDR3 reads TGTGCCACCAGTGACCCCCTGGCCGGGGGAGTCTCTGGGGCCGACGTCCTGACTTTC. It yields the protein CATSDPLAGGVSGADVLTF.

In this sample, this clonotype turned up once. The chain uses TRBV20-1 and TRBJ2-1; D is tentatively TRBD1 or TRBD2 (6 bases each). Trimming removed 3 bases at V and 5 bases at J, with 17 bases between. Germline V lookup: CDR1 DFQATT, CDR2 SNEGSKA (reference sequence). The CDR3 extends over 15 amino acids. The CDR3 region is CSASAPRGTHNEQFF. In DNA, the CDR3 is TGCAGTGCTAGCGCGCCGAGGGGGACTCACAATGAGCAGTTCTTC.

This clonotype has at least ten counts. The chain carries TRBV28 and TRBJ2-2, with a possible D match to TRBD2 (5 bases). Germline V gene lookup returns CDR1 MDHEN and CDR2 SYDVKM. The CDR3 length is 16 residues. Trimming shortened V by 3 bases and J by 1 base, and 12 bases separated the two germline ends. In DNA form, the CDR3 reads TGTGCCAGCAGTTTCTTTGGGAGCTTGAACACCGGGGAGCTGTTTTTT. It is translated as CASSFFGSLNTGELFF.

This clonotype was counted many times. CDR3 nucleotide sequence: TGTGCCAGCAGTTACTCGGAGGGGGTTACGACTGAAGCTTTCTTT. It specifies CASSYSEGVTTEAFF. The J gene is TRBJ1-1, the V gene TRBV6-6; possibly TRBD1 for D (6 bases). The CDR3 sequence is 15 residues long. Germline V CDR1 and CDR2: MNHNY, SVGAGI (reference sequence). Trimming removed 0 bases from V and 5 bases from J, with 13 bases in between.

This clonotype occurred many times. This chain links TRBV5-1 with TRBJ2-1; D possibly uses TRBD1 or TRBD2 (5 bases each). Germline-derived CDR1 and CDR2 are SGHRS and YFSETQ. The V end was cut by 0 bases, the J end by 4 bases, with 11 bases between. The CDR3 is 15 residues long. As DNA, the CDR3 is TGCGCCAGCAGCTTGGACGGGGCGGGTTACAATGAGCAGTTCTTC. It translates to CASSLDGAGYNEQFF.

This clonotype was detected many times. The chain joins TRBV11-2 to TRBJ1-4, with D uncertain. The CDR3 loop spans 14 amino acids. The germline V gene has CDR1 SGHAT and CDR2 FQNNGV. Trimming pared 0 bases from V and 8 bases from J, leaving 10 bases between. The CDR3 sequence: CASSLEWTGEKLFF. Here the CDR3 DNA reads TGTGCCAGCAGCTTAGAATGGACGGGCGAAAAACTGTTTTTT.

This clonotype was observed a handful of times. The rearrangement joins TRBV20-1 to TRBJ2-7; D is unresolved. The CDR3 is 12 amino acids. V lost 6 bases and J 2 bases, leaving 11 bases between the germline ends. CDR1 DFQATT and CDR2 SNEGSKA come from the germline V gene (reference sequence). This CDR3 reads CSATDVAYEQYF. The DNA for the CDR3 is TGCAGTGCAACGGACGTAGCCTACGAGCAGTACTTC.

The gene calls are TRBV28 and TRBJ2-2; no firm D call. Trimming took 6 bases from V and 1 from J, leaving 21 bases between them. This CDR3 has 18 residues. Per germline, CDR1 MDHEN and CDR2 SYDVKM. CDR3 in DNA: TGTGCCAGCAGCTTTCGGCCGACTCGCCGTTGGAACACCGGGGAGCTGTTTTTT. Amino acids: CASSFRPTRRWNTGELFF.

This clonotype was seen at least ten times. V is TRBV20-1 and J is TRBJ2-3; TRBD2 might be the D (7 bases). V shed 5 bases and J shed 0 bases, with 12 bases lying between them. Germline V gene lookup returns CDR1 DFQATT and CDR2 SNEGSKA (reference sequence). The CDR3 has 14 amino acids. The CDR3, as DNA: TGCAGTGCTGGGGGGGGCGGTAGCACAGATACGCAGTATTTT. Protein: CSAGGGGSTDTQYF.

This clonotype was observed at least ten times. The chain carries TRBV28 and TRBJ2-3; 7 bases map to TRBD1. Losses at the gene ends were 6 bases for V and 5 bases for J; bases not matched to a gene: 11. Germline values: CDR1 MDHEN, CDR2 SYDVKM. CDR3 size: 15 residues. The CDR3 region has the DNA TGTGCCAGCAGCCCGGGACAGTCTCAAGGAGATACGCAGTATTTT. Translation gives CASSPGQSQGDTQYF.

This clonotype was seen many times. The CDR3 DNA follows: TGTGCCAGCAGCCCTACTTGGAGCACGAACACTGAAGCTTTCTTT. It codes for CASSPTWSTNTEAFF. The chain has TRBV7-2 and TRBJ1-1, with D unresolved. The CDR3 covers 15 residues. Germline assignment: CDR1 SGHTA and CDR2 FQGNSA. V lost 5 bases and J lost 1, with 14 bases in between.

This clonotype was seen many times. The chain is built from TRBV5-1 and TRBJ2-7; 12 bases map to TRBD1. The CDR3 runs to 14 residues. Germline-derived CDR1 and CDR2 are SGHRS and YFSETQ. After removal of 4 bases from V and 3 bases from J, the junction contained 2 bases not matched to a gene. The CDR3 coding sequence is TGCGCCAGCAGCGGGACAGGGGGCGTCTACGAGCAGTACTTC. Residues: CASSGTGGVYEQYF. The variable domain in full, with the rest retrieved from reference TRBV5-1 and TRBJ2-7, is KAGVTQTPRYLIKTRGQQVTLSCSPISGHRSVSWYQQTPGQGLQFLFEYFSETQRNKGNFPGRFSGRQFSNSRSEMNVSTLELGDSALYLCASSGTGGVYEQYFGPGTRLTVT.

This clonotype was counted ten times or more. In DNA, the CDR3 is TGTGCCAGCAGTCAAGGGACAGGGACGACTAACTATGGCTACACCTTC. Translation gives CASSQGTGTTNYGYTF. V usage is TRBV28 and J usage is TRBJ1-2; TRBD1 matches at 9 bases. CDR1 MDHEN and CDR2 SYDVKM come from the germline V gene. V lost 5 bases and J lost 0; bases outside the gene matches: 7. The CDR3 is made up of 16 amino acids.

This clonotype has at least ten counts. CDR3 in amino acids: CASSYLLTGVGNEQFF. The CDR3 DNA is TGTGCCAGCAGTTACCTCCTAACTGGGGTTGGCAATGAGCAGTTCTTC. This chain uses TRBV6-6 with TRBJ2-1; no definite D call. The CDR3 loop spans 16 amino acids. The V end was cut by 2 bases, the J end by 6 bases, with 17 bases between. Germline V CDR1 and CDR2: MNHNY, SVGAGI (reference sequence).

The sample holds many counts of this clonotype. The chain recombines TRBV24-1 with TRBJ1-1; no definite D call. Trimming stripped 4 bases from V and 3 bases from J, with 8 bases between. The CDR3 has 13 amino acids. Germline-derived CDR1 and CDR2 are KGHDR and SFDVKD. CDR3 loop: CATSETDYTEAFF. The CDR3, as DNA: TGTGCCACCAGTGAGACGGATTACACTGAAGCTTTCTTT.

This clonotype was seen repeatedly, ten times or more. The chain recombines TRBV27 with TRBJ2-1; TRBD2 agrees at 9 bases. CDR1 and CDR2 (germline): MNHEY, SMNVEV (reference sequence). With 8 bases clipped from V and 10 bases from J, the junction kept 21 bases outside the gene matches. The CDR3 contains 17 residues. Here the CDR3 DNA reads TGTGCCAGCCGAGGCGTAGGGGGATTAGCGGGAGAGGGCGAGCAGTTCTTC. The encoded protein is CASRGVGGLAGEGEQFF.

This clonotype was counted many times. The V and J genes are TRBV28 and TRBJ2-1; D possibly matches TRBD1 or TRBD2 (6 bases each). With 2 bases removed from V and 3 bases from J, the gap between germline ends came to 20 bases. Per the germline V gene, CDR1 is MDHEN and CDR2 is SYDVKM. The CDR3 extends over 18 amino acids. CDR3 in DNA: TGTGCCAGCAGTTTAAGGAGGGGGGTGGGAGCGCTCTACAATGAGCAGTTCTTC. Its translation: CASSLRRGVGALYNEQFF. The full variable domain, in which reference TRBV28 and TRBJ2-1 provide the parts outside the CDR3, is DVKVTQSSRYLVKRTGEKVFLECVQDMDHENMFWYRQDPGLGLRLIYFSYDVKMKEKGDIPEGYSVSREKKERFSLILESASTNQTSMYLCASSLRRGVGALYNEQFFGPGTRLTVL.

This clonotype was seen a handful of times. V gene TRBV19 combines with J gene TRBJ2-1, with 10 bases matching TRBD2. The V gene's germline CDR1 is LNHDA and CDR2 SQIVND (reference sequence). CDR3 length equals 17 residues. V gave up 3 bases and J gave up 9 bases; unmatched junction bases: 14. The CDR3 nucleotides read TGTGCCAGTAGTATCAGGCTTAGCGGGAGGATAGTGTTTGAGCAGTTCTTC. Translated, it gives CASSIRLSGRIVFEQFF.

This clonotype was counted at least ten times. The chain combines TRBV12-3 or TRBV12-4 with TRBJ2-1, with 12 bases lining up with TRBD2. The CDR3 runs to 16 residues. Germline trimming cut 1 base from V and 9 bases from J; bases unmatched to any gene: 7. Written as DNA, the CDR3 is TGTGCCAGCAGTTTAGTGCTAGCGGGAGGGTTGGGTGAGCAGTTCTTC. It encodes CASSLVLAGGLGEQFF.

This clonotype has ten or more counts. The chain recombines TRBV11-1 with TRBJ2-2, with 7 nucleotides matching TRBD2. CDR1 and CDR2 (germline): SGHAT, FQDESV (reference sequence). This CDR3 region has 17 residues. V lost 1 base to trimming and J lost 4 bases; unmatched junction nucleotides: 9. CDR3 region: CASSLDGGSFSTGELFF. The CDR3 region has the DNA TGTGCCAGCAGCTTAGACGGCGGGAGCTTCAGCACCGGGGAGCTGTTTTTT.

This clonotype came up many times. The chain couples TRBV3-1 to TRBJ1-5; D not certain. The CDR3 contains 14 residues. The germline V gene encodes CDR1 LGHDT and CDR2 YNNKEL (reference sequence). V was pared by 0 bases and J by 1 base, with 4 bases between. The CDR3, as DNA: TGTGCCAGCAGCCAAGAACGGAGCAATCAGCCCCAGCATTTT. Its translation: CASSQERSNQPQHF. The full variable domain, completed using reference TRBV3-1 and TRBJ1-5, is DTAVSQTPKYLVTQMGNDKSIKCEQNLGHDTMYWYKQDSKKFLKIMFSYNNKELIINETVPNRFSPKSPDKAHLNLHINSLELGDSAVYFCASSQERSNQPQHFGDGTRLSIL.

This clonotype came up many times. V is TRBV3-1 and J is TRBJ1-2, with 9 positions matching TRBD1. The CDR3 is 15 residues long. From germline, CDR1 is LGHDT and CDR2 YNNKEL (reference sequence). The J segment lost 0 bases and the V segment lost 1 base, leaving 0 bases of the junction unmatched. CDR3 sequence: CASSQGTGANYGYTF. The CDR3 nucleotides read TGTGCCAGCAGCCAAGGGACAGGGGCTAACTATGGCTACACCTTC.

The sample holds a few counts of this clonotype. The chain employs TRBV7-2 and TRBJ1-2; maybe TRBD1 (6 bases). V shed 4 bases and J shed 8 bases, with 14 bases lying between them. Per the germline V gene, CDR1 is SGHTA and CDR2 is FQGNSA. This CDR3 has 13 residues. Here the CDR3 reads CASSSNPGHGYTF. Here the CDR3 DNA reads TGTGCCAGCAGCTCAAATCCGGGACACGGCTACACCTTC.

This clonotype has at least ten counts. This rearrangement joins TRBV6-1 to TRBJ1-5, with a possible D match to TRBD1 (6 bases). Germline values: CDR1 MNHNS, CDR2 SASEGT. There are 14 residues in the CDR3. V gave up 2 bases and J gave up 5 bases, with 10 bases separating them. The DNA of the CDR3 is TGTGCCAGCAGTGAAACAGGGATTGATCAGCCCCAGCATTTT. This gives the protein CASSETGIDQPQHF.

This clonotype was detected many times. One junction end does not reproduce the germline sequence, and a read error may be involved. The rearrangement joins TRBV7-2 to TRBJ2-7; 9 bases align to TRBD2. Germline lookup yields CDR1 SGHTA and CDR2 FQGNSA. This CDR3 has 16 amino acids. The CDR3 region has the DNA TGTGCCAGCAGCTTGGGACGCGGGAGGGGAACCTACCAGCAGTACTTC. This gives the protein CASSLGRGRGTYQQYF.